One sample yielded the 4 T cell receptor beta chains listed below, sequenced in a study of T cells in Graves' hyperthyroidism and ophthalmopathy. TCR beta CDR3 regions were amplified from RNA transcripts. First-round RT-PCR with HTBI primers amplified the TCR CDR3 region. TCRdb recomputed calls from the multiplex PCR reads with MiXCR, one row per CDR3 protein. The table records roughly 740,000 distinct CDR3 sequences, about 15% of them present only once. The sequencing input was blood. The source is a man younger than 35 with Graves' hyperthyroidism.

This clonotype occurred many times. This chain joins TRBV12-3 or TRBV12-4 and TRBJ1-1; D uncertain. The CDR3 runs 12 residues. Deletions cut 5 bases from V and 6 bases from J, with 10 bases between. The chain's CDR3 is CASSPILAEAFF. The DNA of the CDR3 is TGTGCCAGCAGTCCGATTCTCGCTGAAGCTTTCTTT.

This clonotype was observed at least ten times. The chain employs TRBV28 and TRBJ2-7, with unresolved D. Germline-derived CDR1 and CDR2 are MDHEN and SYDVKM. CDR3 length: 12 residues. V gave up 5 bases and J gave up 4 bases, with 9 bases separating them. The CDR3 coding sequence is TGTGCCAGCAGTCCGGAGTGGTACGAGCAGTACTTC. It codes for CASSPEWYEQYF.

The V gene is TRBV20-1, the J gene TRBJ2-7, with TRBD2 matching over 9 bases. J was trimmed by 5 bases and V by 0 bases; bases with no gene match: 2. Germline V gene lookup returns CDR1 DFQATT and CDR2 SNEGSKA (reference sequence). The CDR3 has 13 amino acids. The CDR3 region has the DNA TGCAGTGCTAGAGATCGGACTAGCGACGAGCAGTACTTC. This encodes CSARDRTSDEQYF.

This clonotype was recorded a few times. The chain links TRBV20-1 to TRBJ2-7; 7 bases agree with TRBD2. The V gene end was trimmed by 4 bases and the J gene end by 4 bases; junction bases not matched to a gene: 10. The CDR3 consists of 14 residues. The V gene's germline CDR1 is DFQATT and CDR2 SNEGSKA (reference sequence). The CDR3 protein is CSATNPSGRYEQYF. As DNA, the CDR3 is TGCAGTGCTACAAACCCATCCGGGAGGTACGAGCAGTACTTC.